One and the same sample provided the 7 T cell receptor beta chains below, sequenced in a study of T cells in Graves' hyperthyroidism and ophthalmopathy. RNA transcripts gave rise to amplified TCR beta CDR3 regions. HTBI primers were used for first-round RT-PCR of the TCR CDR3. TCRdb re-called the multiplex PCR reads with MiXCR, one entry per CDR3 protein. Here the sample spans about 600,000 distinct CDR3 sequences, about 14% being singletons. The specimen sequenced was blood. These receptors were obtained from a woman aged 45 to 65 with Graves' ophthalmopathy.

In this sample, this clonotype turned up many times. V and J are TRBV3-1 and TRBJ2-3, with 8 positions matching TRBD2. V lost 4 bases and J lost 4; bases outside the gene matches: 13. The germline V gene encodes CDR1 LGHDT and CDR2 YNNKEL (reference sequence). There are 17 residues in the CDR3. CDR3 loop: CASSPKMSSGSADTQYF. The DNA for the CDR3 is TGTGCCAGCAGCCCAAAGATGTCCAGCGGGAGCGCAGATACGCAGTATTTT.

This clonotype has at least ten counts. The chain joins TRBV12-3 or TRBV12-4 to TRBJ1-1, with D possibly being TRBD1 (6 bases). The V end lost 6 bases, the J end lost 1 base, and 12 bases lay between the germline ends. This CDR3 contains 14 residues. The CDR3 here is CASRPTTGNTEAFF. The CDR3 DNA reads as TGTGCCAGCAGACCCACGACAGGGAACACTGAAGCTTTCTTT.

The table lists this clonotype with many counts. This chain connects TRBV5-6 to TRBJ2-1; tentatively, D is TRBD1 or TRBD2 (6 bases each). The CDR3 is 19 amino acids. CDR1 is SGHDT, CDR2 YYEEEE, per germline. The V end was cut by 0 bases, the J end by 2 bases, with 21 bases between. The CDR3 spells CASSLAGFWGARTYNEQFF. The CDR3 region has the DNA TGTGCCAGCAGCTTGGCGGGGTTTTGGGGGGCCAGAACCTACAATGAGCAGTTCTTC.

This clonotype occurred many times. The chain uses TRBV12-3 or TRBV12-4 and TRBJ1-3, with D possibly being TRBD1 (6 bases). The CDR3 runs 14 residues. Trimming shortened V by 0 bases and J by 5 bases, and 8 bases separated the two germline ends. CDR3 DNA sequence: TGTGCCAGCAGTTTAGCGGGGGCGAGAAACACCATATATTTT. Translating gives CASSLAGARNTIYF.

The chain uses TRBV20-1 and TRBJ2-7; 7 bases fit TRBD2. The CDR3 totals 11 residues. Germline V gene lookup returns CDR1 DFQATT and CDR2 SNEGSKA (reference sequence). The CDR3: CSLVSGYEQYF. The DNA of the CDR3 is TGCTCCCTAGTTAGCGGGTACGAGCAGTACTTC.

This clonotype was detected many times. The CDR3 region has the DNA TGTGCCAGCAGCGCAACCCACTCTCTGAACACCGGGGAGCTGTTTTTT. Translating gives CASSATHSLNTGELFF. This sequence joins TRBV2 and TRBJ2-2; D is undetermined. The CDR3 loop spans 16 amino acids. The V and J ends lost 6 bases and 1 base respectively, with 15 bases between them. Germline V CDR1 and CDR2: SNHLY, FYNNEI. The whole variable domain, filled in from reference TRBV2 and TRBJ2-2, reads EPEVTQTPSHQVTQMGQEVILRCVPISNHLYFYWYRQILGQKVEFLVSFYNNEISEKSEIFDDQFSVERPDGSNFTLKIRSTKLEDSAMYFCASSATHSLNTGELFFGEGSRLTVL.

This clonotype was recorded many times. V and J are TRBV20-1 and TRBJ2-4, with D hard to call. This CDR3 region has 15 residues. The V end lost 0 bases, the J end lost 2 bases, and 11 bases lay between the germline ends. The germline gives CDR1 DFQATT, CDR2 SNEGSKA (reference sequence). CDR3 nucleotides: TGCAGTGCTAGAGATCATCTGGGGACCAAAAACATTCAGTACTTC. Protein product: CSARDHLGTKNIQYF.